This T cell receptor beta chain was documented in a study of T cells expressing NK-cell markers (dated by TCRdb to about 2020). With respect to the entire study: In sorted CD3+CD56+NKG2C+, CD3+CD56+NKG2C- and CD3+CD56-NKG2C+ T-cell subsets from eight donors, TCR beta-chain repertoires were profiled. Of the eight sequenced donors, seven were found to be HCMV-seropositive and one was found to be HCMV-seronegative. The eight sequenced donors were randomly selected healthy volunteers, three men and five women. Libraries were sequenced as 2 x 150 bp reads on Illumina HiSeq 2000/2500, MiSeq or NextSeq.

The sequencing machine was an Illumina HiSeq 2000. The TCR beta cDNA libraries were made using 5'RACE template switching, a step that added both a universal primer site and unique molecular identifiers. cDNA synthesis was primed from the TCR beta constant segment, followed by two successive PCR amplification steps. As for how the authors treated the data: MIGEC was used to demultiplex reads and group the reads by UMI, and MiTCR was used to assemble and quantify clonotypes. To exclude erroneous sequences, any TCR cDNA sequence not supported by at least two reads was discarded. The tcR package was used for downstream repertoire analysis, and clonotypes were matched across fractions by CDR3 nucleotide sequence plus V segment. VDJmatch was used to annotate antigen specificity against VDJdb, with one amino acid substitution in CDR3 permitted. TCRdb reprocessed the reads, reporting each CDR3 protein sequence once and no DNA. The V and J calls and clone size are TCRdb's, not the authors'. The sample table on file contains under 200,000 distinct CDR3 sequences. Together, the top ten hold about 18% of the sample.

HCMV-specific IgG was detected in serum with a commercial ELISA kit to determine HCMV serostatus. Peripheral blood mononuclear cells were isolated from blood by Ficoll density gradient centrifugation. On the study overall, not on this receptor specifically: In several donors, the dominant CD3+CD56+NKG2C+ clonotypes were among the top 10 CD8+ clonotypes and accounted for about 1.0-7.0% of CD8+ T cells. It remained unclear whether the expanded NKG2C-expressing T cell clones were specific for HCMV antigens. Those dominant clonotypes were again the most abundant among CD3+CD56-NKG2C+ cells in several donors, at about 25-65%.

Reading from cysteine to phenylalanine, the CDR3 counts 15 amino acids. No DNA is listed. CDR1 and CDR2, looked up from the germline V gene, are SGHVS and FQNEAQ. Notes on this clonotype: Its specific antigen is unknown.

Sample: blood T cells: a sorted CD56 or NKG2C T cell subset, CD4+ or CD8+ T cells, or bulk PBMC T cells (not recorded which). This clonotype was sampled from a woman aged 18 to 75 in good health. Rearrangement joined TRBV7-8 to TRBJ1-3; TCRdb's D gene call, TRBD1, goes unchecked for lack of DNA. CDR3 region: CASSKDRPRGNTIYF.